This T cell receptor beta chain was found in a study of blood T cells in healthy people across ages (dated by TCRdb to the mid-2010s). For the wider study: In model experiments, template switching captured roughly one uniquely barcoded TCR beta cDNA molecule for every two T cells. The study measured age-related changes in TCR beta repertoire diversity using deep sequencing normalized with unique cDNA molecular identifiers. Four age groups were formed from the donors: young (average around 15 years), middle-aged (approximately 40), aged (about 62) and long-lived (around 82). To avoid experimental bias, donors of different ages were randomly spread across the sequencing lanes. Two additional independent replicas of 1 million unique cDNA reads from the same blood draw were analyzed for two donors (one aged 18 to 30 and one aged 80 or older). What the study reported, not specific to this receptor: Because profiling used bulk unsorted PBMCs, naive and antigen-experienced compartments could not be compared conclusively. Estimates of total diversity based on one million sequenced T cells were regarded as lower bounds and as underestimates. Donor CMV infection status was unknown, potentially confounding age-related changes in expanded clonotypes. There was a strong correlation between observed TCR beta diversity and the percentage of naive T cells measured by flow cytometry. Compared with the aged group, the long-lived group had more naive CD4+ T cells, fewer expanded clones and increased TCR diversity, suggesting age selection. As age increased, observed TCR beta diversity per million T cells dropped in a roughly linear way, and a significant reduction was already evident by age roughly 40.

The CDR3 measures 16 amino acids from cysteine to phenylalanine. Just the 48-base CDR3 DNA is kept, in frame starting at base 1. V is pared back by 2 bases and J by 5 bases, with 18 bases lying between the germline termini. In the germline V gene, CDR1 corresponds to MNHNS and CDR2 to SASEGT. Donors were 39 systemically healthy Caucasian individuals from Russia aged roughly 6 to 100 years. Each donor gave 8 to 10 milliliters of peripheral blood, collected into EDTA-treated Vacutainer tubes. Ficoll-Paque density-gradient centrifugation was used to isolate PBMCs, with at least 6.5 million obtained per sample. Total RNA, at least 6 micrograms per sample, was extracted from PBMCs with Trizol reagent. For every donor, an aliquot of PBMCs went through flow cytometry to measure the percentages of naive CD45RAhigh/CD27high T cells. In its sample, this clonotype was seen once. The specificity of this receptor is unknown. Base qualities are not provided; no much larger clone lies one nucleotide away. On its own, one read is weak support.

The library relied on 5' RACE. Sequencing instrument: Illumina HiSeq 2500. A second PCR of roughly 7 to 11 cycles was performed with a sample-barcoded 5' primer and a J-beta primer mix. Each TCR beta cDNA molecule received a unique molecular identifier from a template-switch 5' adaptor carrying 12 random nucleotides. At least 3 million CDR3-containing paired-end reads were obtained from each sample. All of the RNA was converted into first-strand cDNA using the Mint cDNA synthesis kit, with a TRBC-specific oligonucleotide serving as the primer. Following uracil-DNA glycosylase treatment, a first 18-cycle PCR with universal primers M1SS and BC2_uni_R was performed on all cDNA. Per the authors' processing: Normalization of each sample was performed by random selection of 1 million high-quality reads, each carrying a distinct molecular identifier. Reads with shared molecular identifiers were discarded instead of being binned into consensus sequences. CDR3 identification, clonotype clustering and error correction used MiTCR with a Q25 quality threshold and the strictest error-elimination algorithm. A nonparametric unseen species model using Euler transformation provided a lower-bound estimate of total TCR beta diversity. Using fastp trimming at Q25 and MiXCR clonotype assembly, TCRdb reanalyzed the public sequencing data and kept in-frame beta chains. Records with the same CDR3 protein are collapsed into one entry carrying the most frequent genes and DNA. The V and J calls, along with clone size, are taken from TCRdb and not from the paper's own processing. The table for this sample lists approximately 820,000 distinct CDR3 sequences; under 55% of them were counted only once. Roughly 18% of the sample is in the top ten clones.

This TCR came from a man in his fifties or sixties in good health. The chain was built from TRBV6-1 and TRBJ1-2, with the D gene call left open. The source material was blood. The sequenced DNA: TGTGCCAGCAGTGAATCTAGCTCTCGAGTAATATATGGCTACACCTTC. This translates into CASSESSSRVIYGYTF.